Listed below are T cell receptor beta chains from one sample, sequenced in a study of blood T cell repertoires in COVID-19. TCRdb's copy holds only in-frame clones and misses some; the assay was immunoSEQ multiplex PCR. The sample lists some 200,000 clones, approximately 81% occurring once. Sequencing was carried out using peripheral blood. The receptors come from a woman in her sixties who had recovered from COVID-19. The CDR3 runs from the conserved cysteine through the conserved F or W. A D gene is named only where the DNA matches it firmly.

TRBV29-1,NA,TRBJ1-1,CSTITGGNTEAFF,TGCAGCACAATTACGGGGGGGAACACTGAAGCTTTCTTT
TRBV5-5,TRBD2,TRBJ2-2,CASSSTSGGVNTGELFF,TGTGCCAGCAGCTCGACTAGCGGGGGGGTGAACACCGGGGAGCTGTTTTTT
TRBV2,NA,TRBJ2-3,CASSEKGVITDTQYF,TGTGCCAGCAGTGAAAAGGGGGTGATCACAGATACGCAGTATTTT
TRBV5-8,TRBD2,TRBJ2-3,CASSLLLAGTTDTQYF,TGTGCCAGCAGCTTGCTACTAGCGGGGACCACAGATACGCAGTATTTT
TRBV25-1,TRBD1,TRBJ1-2,CAVSPDRGYGYTF,TGTGCCGTCAGCCCTGACAGGGGATATGGCTACACCTTC
TRBV7-9,NA,TRBJ2-6,CATQTGPLSGANVLTF,TGTGCCACACAGACAGGCCCGCTCTCTGGGGCCAACGTCCTGACTTTC
TRBV12-3/TRBV12-4,NA,TRBJ2-7,CASSLGADGEQYF,TGTGCCAGCAGTTTAGGAGCGGATGGCGAGCAGTACTTC
TRBV29-1,NA,TRBJ1-4,CSVNSGSEKLFF,TGCAGCGTAAACTCAGGATCCGAAAAACTGTTTTTT
TRBV16,TRBD1,TRBJ2-7,CASSQRDRPYEQYF,TGTGCCAGCAGCCAACGGGACAGACCCTACGAGCAGTACTTC
TRBV7-2,TRBD1,TRBJ1-4,CASSADRVSEKLFF,TGTGCCAGCAGCGCCGACAGGGTTAGCGAAAAACTGTTTTTT
TRBV29-1,TRBD1,TRBJ1-3,CSAWTGNGNTIYF,TGCAGCGCCTGGACAGGGAACGGAAACACCATATATTTT
TRBV12-5,NA,TRBJ2-7,CASGLPGGEQYF,TGTGCTAGTGGTTTACCAGGAGGCGAGCAGTACTTC
TRBV27,TRBD2,TRBJ2-3,CASSLGLSGTQYF,TGTGCCAGCAGTTTGGGACTATCTGGTACGCAGTATTTT
TRBV5-4,TRBD2,TRBJ2-7,CASSDGRQRGGSYEQYF,TGTGCCAGCAGCGATGGGAGACAGCGGGGGGGATCCTACGAGCAGTACTTC
TRBV9,NA,TRBJ1-1,CASSVVSPGYQGNTEAFF,TGTGCCAGCAGCGTAGTATCGCCAGGGTATCAGGGGAACACTGAAGCTTTCTTT
TRBV6-1,TRBD1,TRBJ1-2,CASSEIGQGDYGYTF,TGTGCCAGCAGTGAAATTGGACAGGGAGACTATGGCTACACCTTC